Sequencing of this T cell receptor (beta chain) was carried out in a study of vaccination effects on CD4 cells after COVID-19. Across the whole study: ViraFEST assay sequencing came after antigen-specific CD4+ T cells were expanded with viral peptide pools.

Having been cultured for 10 days, the cells underwent CD4+ T cell isolation. Subjects were given two BNT162b2 or mRNA-1273 vaccine doses. Vaccine recipients had no previous SARS-CoV-2 infection; their nucleocapsid antibodies were negative. CDR1 is SGHRS, CDR2 YFSETQ, per germline. The CDR3 has 16 amino acids. Trimming took 2 bases from V and 6 from J, leaving 19 bases between them. About this clone: Its target is unknown.

Some clones are missing from TCRdb's copy, which holds only in-frame ones; the method was immunoSEQ multiplex PCR. The sample lists approximately 31,000 clones; 70% to 75% were seen once. V gene TRBV5-1 combines with J gene TRBJ2-3; a possible D gene is TRBD1 (7 bases). Material: CD4+ T cells from PBMCs cultured without peptide, obtained after COVID-19 vaccination. The sequence was obtained from a human donor who received a COVID-19 vaccine. CDR3 in DNA: TGCGCCAGCAGCTTCCGGACTCAGGGGGAGGCGGATACGCAGTATTTT. Its protein is CASSFRTQGEADTQYF.